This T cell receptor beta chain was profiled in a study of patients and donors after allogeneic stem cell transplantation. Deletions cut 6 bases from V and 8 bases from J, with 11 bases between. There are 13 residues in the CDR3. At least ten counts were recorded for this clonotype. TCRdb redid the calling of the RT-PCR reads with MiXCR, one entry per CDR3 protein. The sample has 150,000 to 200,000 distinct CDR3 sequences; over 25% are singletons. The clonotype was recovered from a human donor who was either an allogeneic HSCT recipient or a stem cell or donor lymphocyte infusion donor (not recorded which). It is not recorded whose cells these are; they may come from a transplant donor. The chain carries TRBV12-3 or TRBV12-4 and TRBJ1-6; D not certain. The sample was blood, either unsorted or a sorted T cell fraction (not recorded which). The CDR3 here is CASSPDLDSPLHF. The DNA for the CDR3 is TGTGCCAGCAGCCCGGATCTTGATTCACCCCTCCACTTT.